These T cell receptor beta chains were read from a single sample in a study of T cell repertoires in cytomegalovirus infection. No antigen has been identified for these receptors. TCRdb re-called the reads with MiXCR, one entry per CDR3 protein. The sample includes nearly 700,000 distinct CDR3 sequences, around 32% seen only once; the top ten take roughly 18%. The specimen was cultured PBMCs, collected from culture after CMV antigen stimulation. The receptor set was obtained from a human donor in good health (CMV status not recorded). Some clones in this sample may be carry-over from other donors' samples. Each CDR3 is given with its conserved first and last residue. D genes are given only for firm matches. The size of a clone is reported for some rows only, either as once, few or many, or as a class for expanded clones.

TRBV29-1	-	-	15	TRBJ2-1	TGCAGCGTTGAACGGCGCCCAGGCCCCTACAATGAGCAGTTCTTC	CSVERRPGPYNEQFF
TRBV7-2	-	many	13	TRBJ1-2	TGTGCCAGCAGCTTAACGGGTAGCTATGGCTACACCTTC	CASSLTGSYGYTF
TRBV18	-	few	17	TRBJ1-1	TGTGCCAGCTCACCAGGTACAGGCCTTTGGGGCGGCACTGAAGCTTTCTTT	CASSPGTGLWGGTEAFF
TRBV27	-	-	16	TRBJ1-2	TGTGCCAGCAGTAGGTACGGGACGCCGGGGAGGTATGGCTACACCTTC	CASSRYGTPGRYGYTF
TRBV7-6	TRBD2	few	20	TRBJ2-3	TGTGCCAGCAGCTTGAATTTAGCGGGGGGGCCCTTACGAAGCACAGATACGCAGTATTTT	CASSLNLAGGPLRSTDTQYF
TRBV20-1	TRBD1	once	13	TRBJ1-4	TGCAGTGCTCGGGGACAGATTAATGAAAAACTGTTTTTT	CSARGQINEKLFF
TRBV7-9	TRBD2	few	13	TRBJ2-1	TGTGCCAGCAGCCCCGGACTAGACAATGAGCAGTTCTTC	CASSPGLDNEQFF
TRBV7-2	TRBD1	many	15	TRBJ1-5	TGTGCCAGCAGCTTGCAAGGGGGCATTACTCAGCCCCAGCATTTT	CASSLQGGITQPQHF
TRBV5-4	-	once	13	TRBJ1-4	TGTGCCAGCAGCTTACGGGGGGATGAAAAACTGTTTTTT	CASSLRGDEKLFF
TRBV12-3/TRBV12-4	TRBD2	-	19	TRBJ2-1	TGTGCCAGCAGAGCACCGGGACTAGCGGGCGGTTTCTCCTACAATGAGCAGTTCTTC	CASRAPGLAGGFSYNEQFF
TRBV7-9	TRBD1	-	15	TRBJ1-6	TGTGCCAGCAGCGCGAGGACAGGGGGCTATTCACCCCTCCACTTT	CASSARTGGYSPLHF
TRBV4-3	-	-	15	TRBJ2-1	TGCGCCAGCAGCCAACTCCGGGCAACCTACAATGAGCAGTTCTTC	CASSQLRATYNEQFF
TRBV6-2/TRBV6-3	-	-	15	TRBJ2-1	TGTGCCAGCAGGACCGGAGGGCTGGACAACAATGAGCAGTTCTTC	CASRTGGLDNNEQFF
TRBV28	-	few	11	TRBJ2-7	TGTGCCAGCACCCTGGGGTACGAGCAGTACTTC	CASTLGYEQYF
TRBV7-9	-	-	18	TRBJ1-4	TGTGCCAGCAGCTTAGCCAACCGGGTACTTGCAACTAATGAAAAACTGTTTTTT	CASSLANRVLATNEKLFF
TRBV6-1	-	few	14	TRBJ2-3	TGTGCCAGCAGCCCCACCGTGACCACAGATACGCAGTATTTT	CASSPTVTTDTQYF
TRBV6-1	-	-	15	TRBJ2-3	TGTGCCAGCAGTCACACCGTCGGTGGGACAGATACGCAGTATTTT	CASSHTVGGTDTQYF
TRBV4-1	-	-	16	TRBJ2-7	TGCGCCAGCAGCCCGAAGTATGGGGACGGAGGCTACGAGCAGTACTTC	CASSPKYGDGGYEQYF
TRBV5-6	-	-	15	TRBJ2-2	TGTGCCAGCACTTCAGGCCCCACGAACACCGGGGAGCTGTTTTTT	CASTSGPTNTGELFF
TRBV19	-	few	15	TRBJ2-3	TGTGCCAGCACTCGGCGGGGACAAGACACAGATACGCAGTATTTT	CASTRRGQDTDTQYF
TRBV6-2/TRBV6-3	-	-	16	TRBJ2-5	TGTGCCAGCAGTGAAATCGGGGGAGGCCCCCAAGAGACCCAGTACTTC	CASSEIGGGPQETQYF
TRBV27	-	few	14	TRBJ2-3	TGTGCCAGCAGCACACCAGGAGGGACAGATACGCAGTATTTT	CASSTPGGTDTQYF
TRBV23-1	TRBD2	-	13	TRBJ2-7	TGCGCCCCCGGCGGGGGGTTCCCCTACGAGCAGTACTTC	CAPGGGFPYEQYF
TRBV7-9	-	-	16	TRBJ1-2	TGTGCCAGCAGCTCGTTTCAGGGCGTCGGGCCAAATGGCTACACCTTC	CASSSFQGVGPNGYTF
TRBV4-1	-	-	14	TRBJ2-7	TGCGCCAGCAGCCAAGAACCCCGCGCAGGCCTGCAGTACTTC	CASSQEPRAGLQYF
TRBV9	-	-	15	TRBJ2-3	TGTGCCAGCAGCGTACCCCAAGCGCGCACAGATACGCAGTATTTT	CASSVPQARTDTQYF
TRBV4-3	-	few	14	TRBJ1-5	TGCGCCAGCAGCCAAGACAGTAGCAATCAGCCCCAGCATTTT	CASSQDSSNQPQHF
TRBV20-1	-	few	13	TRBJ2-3	TGCAGTGCTAATTACCAAGGGGCAGATACGCAGTATTTT	CSANYQGADTQYF
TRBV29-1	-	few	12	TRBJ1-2	TGCAGCGTTGAAGGGCTCAACTATGGCTACACCTTC	CSVEGLNYGYTF
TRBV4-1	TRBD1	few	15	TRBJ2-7	TGCGCCAGCAGCCAGCCGGGACAGGGAACCTACGAGCAGTACTTC	CASSQPGQGTYEQYF
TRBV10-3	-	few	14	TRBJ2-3	TGTGCCATCAGTGGAGGGTTAGCGCCAGATACGCAGTATTTT	CAISGGLAPDTQYF
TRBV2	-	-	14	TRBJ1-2	TGTGCCAGCAGTCGCCGCCCCCAAGAGGTCGGCTACACCTTC	CASSRRPQEVGYTF
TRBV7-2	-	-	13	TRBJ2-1	TGTGCCAGCAGCTCCTCTGCCGGGGCGCCGCAGTTCTTC	CASSSSAGAPQFF
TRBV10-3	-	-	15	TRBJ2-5	TGTGCCATCAGTGAGTCGATGGCAGCCAGTGAGACCCAGTACTTC	CAISESMAASETQYF
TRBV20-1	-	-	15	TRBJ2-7	TGCAGCTCAGGCCGAATGGGGCAGAGCTCCTACGAGCAGTACTTC	CSSGRMGQSSYEQYF
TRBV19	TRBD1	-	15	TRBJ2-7	TGTGCCAGTAGTCCCTCGACAGGGGCCTCCTACGAGCAGTACTTC	CASSPSTGASYEQYF
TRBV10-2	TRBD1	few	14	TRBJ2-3	TGCGCCCTGAAGGGGGCCGGGAGCACAGATACGCAGTATTTT	CALKGAGSTDTQYF
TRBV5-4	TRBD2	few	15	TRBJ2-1	TGTGCCAGCAGCCGCACTAGCGGGGACTACAATGAGCAGTTCTTC	CASSRTSGDYNEQFF
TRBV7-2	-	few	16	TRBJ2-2	TGTGCCAGCAGCTTAATATCCGGGACTTCCGCCGGGGAGCTGTTTTTT	CASSLISGTSAGELFF
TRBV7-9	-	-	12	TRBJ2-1	TGTGCCAGCAGCTTAGACTATTTAATGCAGTTCTTC	CASSLDYLMQFF
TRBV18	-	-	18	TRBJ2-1	TGTGCCAGCTCACCACCGGCTGGCAGACGTCTTTCCTACAATGAGCAGTTCTTC	CASSPPAGRRLSYNEQFF